These 20 T cell receptor beta chains share one sample of origin, sequenced in a study of cytomegalovirus exposure and HLA in healthy donors. PCR used 60 Vbeta primers and 13 Jbeta primers. Sequencing used immunoSEQ multiplex PCR; TCRdb keeps in-frame clones, though not all of them. The table gives some 72,000 clones; the top ten clones make up about 4.6% of it. The source material was PBMCs. Source of these receptors: a man aged 25-45 years in good health and CMV-seronegative.

The chain recombines TRBV9 with TRBJ2-7, with D unresolved. The length of the CDR3 is 13 residues. Between the trimmed V and J ends, which lost 4 bases and 1 base, there was a span of 9 bases. Germline loops: CDR1 SGDLS, CDR2 YYNGEE. This chain's CDR3 is CASSPGASYEQYF. In nucleotides, the CDR3 is TGTGCCAGCAGCCCCGGAGCATCCTACGAGCAGTACTTC.

The CDR3 reads CASSFSGGDEQYF. For the CDR3, the DNA is TGTGCCAGCAGCTTCAGCGGGGGGGACGAGCAGTACTTC. This chain connects TRBV7-9 to TRBJ2-7; 10 nucleotides line up with TRBD2. The CDR3 is 13 amino acids. The germline V gene encodes CDR1 SEHNR and CDR2 FQNEAQ (reference sequence). Trimming cost V 3 bases and J 5 bases; bases outside gene matches: 1.

The DNA of the CDR3 is TGTGCCAGCAGTGACTCAGGGGGCGCGGGGGGCTACACCTTC. Encoded protein: CASSDSGGAGGYTF. This chain links TRBV6-4 with TRBJ1-2, with TRBD1 matching 7 bases. Germline V CDR1 and CDR2: MRHNA, SNTAGT. V was clipped by 0 bases and J by 8 bases; unmatched bases: 6. CDR3 length equals 14 residues.

The gene calls are TRBV7-3 and TRBJ2-7, with a possible D match to TRBD2 (6 bases). The V end was cut by 0 bases, the J end by 4 bases, with 10 bases between. The CDR3 length is 14 residues. CDR1 SGHTA and CDR2 FQGTGA come from the germline V gene. The DNA for the CDR3 is TGTGCCAGCAGCTTAACTGGGCGGGGTTACGAGCAGTACTTC. Protein sequence: CASSLTGRGYEQYF. Complete variable domain (other parts from reference TRBV7-3 and TRBJ2-7): GAGVSQTPSNKVTEKGKYVELRCDPISGHTALYWYRQSLGQGPEFLIYFQGTGAADDSGLPNDRFFAVRPEGSVSTLKIQRTERGDSAVYLCASSLTGRGYEQYFGPGTRLTVT.

The chain combines TRBV4-3 with TRBJ2-7; 7 bases are a match to TRBD1. V trimming: 1 base; J trimming: 3 bases; junction bases outside the gene matches: 12. The CDR3 contains 17 residues. Germline V lookup: CDR1 LGHNA, CDR2 YSLEER. CDR3 nucleotide sequence: TGCGCCAGCAGCCAAGGAGTGGGGACAGCGATATTCTACGAGCAGTACTTC. Amino acid sequence: CASSQGVGTAIFYEQYF.

V is TRBV25-1 and J is TRBJ1-6, with a tentative D call TRBD1 (6 bases). Per germline, CDR1 MGHDK and CDR2 SYGVNS. The CDR3 has 14 amino acids. Between the trimmed V and J ends, which lost 5 bases and 8 bases, there was a span of 13 bases. The CDR3 nucleotides are TGTGCCAGCAGTAACACAGGGTTTGATTCACCCCTCCACTTT. Its translation: CASSNTGFDSPLHF. Full variable domain (rest looked up from reference TRBV25-1 and TRBJ1-6): EADIYQTPRYLVIGTGKKITLECSQTMGHDKMYWYQQDPGMELHLIHYSYGVNSTEKGDLSSESTVSRIRTEHFPLTLESARPSHTSQYLCASSNTGFDSPLHFGNGTRLTVT.

The chain employs TRBV2 and TRBJ1-5; 8 nucleotides align to TRBD1. Losses at the gene ends were 5 bases for V and 4 bases for J; bases not matched to a gene: 4. Germline lookup yields CDR1 SNHLY and CDR2 FYNNEI. The CDR3 is 14 residues long. The CDR3 sequence: CASSIDRGNQPQHF. The CDR3 bases are TGTGCCAGCAGTATTGACAGGGGAAATCAGCCCCAGCATTTT.

This chain uses TRBV5-1 with TRBJ2-3, with TRBD2 as a possible D gene (5 bases). The CDR3 totals 13 residues. Germline CDR1 SGHRS, CDR2 YFSETQ. V was pared by 5 bases and J by 2 bases, with 9 bases between. The CDR3 DNA is TGCGCCAGCAGTTCAGCGGTCACAGATACGCAGTATTTT. Translating it yields CASSSAVTDTQYF.

This chain joins TRBV7-8 and TRBJ2-5, with D maybe TRBD1 (6 bases). Trimming took off 6 bases at V and 7 bases at J, with 18 bases between the two ends. Germline V gene data show CDR1 as SGHVS and CDR2 as FQNEAQ. The CDR3 has 14 amino acids. The CDR3 bases are TGTGCCAGCAGGGCCAGGGGACCCCGGGGGACCCAGTACTTC. Its protein is CASRARGPRGTQYF. Combining the CDR3 with reference TRBV7-8 and TRBJ2-5 gives the whole variable domain GAGVSQSPRYKVAKRGQDVALRCDPISGHVSLFWYQQALGQGPEFLTYFQNEAQLDKSGLPSDRFFAERPEGSVSTLKIQRTQQEDSAVYLCASRARGPRGTQYFGPGTRLLVL.

V usage is TRBV29-1 and J usage is TRBJ1-5; D remains ambiguous. Germline CDR1 reads SQVTM; CDR2 reads ANQGSEA. This CDR3 has 12 residues. V lost 4 bases, J lost 0 bases, and 4 bases lay in between. The CDR3 loop reads CSVGLSNQPQHF. The DNA for the CDR3 is TGCAGCGTTGGACTTAGCAATCAGCCCCAGCATTTT.

The chain employs TRBV6-5 and TRBJ1-2; TRBD1 agrees at 8 bases. The CDR3 has 13 residues. From germline, CDR1 is MNHEY and CDR2 SVGAGI. Germline trimming cut 5 bases from V and 8 bases from J; bases unmatched to any gene: 7. The chain's CDR3 is CASSNGQGGGYTF. The CDR3 coding sequence is TGTGCCAGCAGTAACGGACAGGGAGGCGGCTACACCTTC.

V and J are TRBV7-2 and TRBJ2-7, with 7 positions matching TRBD1. This CDR3 has 14 residues. V lost 7 bases to trimming and J lost 6 bases; unmatched junction nucleotides: 12. Germline loops: CDR1 SGHTA, CDR2 FQGNSA. Here the CDR3 reads CASTLALGGGEQYF. CDR3 DNA sequence: TGTGCCAGCACCCTCGCGCTAGGGGGCGGCGAGCAGTACTTC.

V is TRBV7-3 and J is TRBJ2-1, with 7 bases matching TRBD2. V lost 1 base to trimming and J lost 6 bases; unmatched junction nucleotides: 12. The CDR3 covers 17 residues. CDR1 and CDR2 (germline): SGHTA, FQGTGA. The CDR3 region is CASSLNGRGTLGNEQFF. The CDR3 nucleotides read TGTGCCAGCAGCTTAAACGGGCGGGGGACCTTGGGCAATGAGCAGTTCTTC.

The DNA of the CDR3 is TGTGCCAGCAGTTTAATTCTAGCGGGAGGGCCGAGCGAGCAGTACTTC. It encodes CASSLILAGGPSEQYF. This rearrangement joins TRBV27 to TRBJ2-7, with TRBD2 matching 12 bases. The J segment lost 6 bases and the V segment lost 2 bases, leaving 8 bases of the junction unmatched. The CDR3 loop spans 16 amino acids. CDR1 and CDR2 (germline): MNHEY, SMNVEV (reference sequence).

Concerning this clone: A junction boundary mismatches the germline segment, possibly from a read error. V and J are TRBV5-1 and TRBJ1-3; D is uncertain. CDR3 length: 15 residues. Germline CDR1 and CDR2: SGHRS and YFSETQ. The CDR3 DNA sequence: TGCGCCAGCACCTTGGGAGACTGGTCTGGAAACACCATATATTTT. Its protein is CASTLGDWSGNTIYF.

The J gene is TRBJ2-5, the V gene TRBV5-8; TRBD2 matches at 14 bases. Trimming cost V 3 bases and J 4 bases; bases outside gene matches: 2. The CDR3 covers 15 residues. Germline CDR1 is SGHTS and CDR2 is YDEGEE. The CDR3 protein is CASSSGLAGGETQYF. CDR3 bases: TGTGCCAGCAGCTCCGGACTAGCGGGAGGAGAGACCCAGTACTTC.

J is TRBJ2-5 and V is TRBV4-3; tentatively, D is TRBD1 (6 bases). This CDR3 region has 15 residues. The V end was cut by 4 bases, the J end by 1 base, with 13 bases between. CDR1 and CDR2 from the germline V gene are LGHNA and YSLEER. Written as DNA, the CDR3 is TGCGCCAGCAGCCGACTGACAGGAACCCAAGAGACCCAGTACTTC. It encodes CASSRLTGTQETQYF.

This chain uses TRBV11-3 with TRBJ2-7; D not certain. The CDR3 spans 15 residues. Trimming left V 1 base short and J 0 bases short, with 10 bases between. CDR1 and CDR2 from the germline V gene are SGHNT and YENEEA. CDR3 nucleotide sequence: TGTGCCAGCAGCTTAGGTTCGGTGAGCTCCTACGAGCAGTACTTC. Amino acid sequence: CASSLGSVSSYEQYF.

The chain joins TRBV5-1 to TRBJ2-1, with D perhaps matching TRBD2 (5 bases). The V gene lost 2 bases and the J gene lost 2 bases, with 11 bases spanning the gap. This CDR3 is 15 amino acids long. The V gene's germline CDR1 is SGHRS and CDR2 YFSETQ. The CDR3 DNA is TGCGCCAGCAGCTTAGTGGGAGCACCCTACAATGAGCAGTTCTTC. Amino acid sequence: CASSLVGAPYNEQFF.

This rearrangement joins TRBV9 to TRBJ1-2; 7 bases map to TRBD1. The CDR3 totals 15 residues. The J segment lost 2 bases and the V segment lost 4 bases, leaving 8 bases of the junction unmatched. Germline values: CDR1 SGDLS, CDR2 YYNGEE. CDR3: CASSPHRGENYGYTF. CDR3 in DNA: TGTGCCAGCAGCCCCCACAGGGGTGAGAACTATGGCTACACCTTC.